The rows below give T cell receptor beta chains drawn from one sample of a study of T cells in Graves' hyperthyroidism and ophthalmopathy. TCRdb reprocessed the multiplex PCR reads with MiXCR, giving one entry per CDR3 protein. The sample yields some 300,000 distinct CDR3 sequences, around 20% seen once. Sequenced material: blood. These receptor sequences come from a middle-aged man with Graves' ophthalmopathy. CDR3s include the opening cysteine and the closing phenylalanine or tryptophan. Fields, in order: J gene, V gene, D gene, clone size, CDR3 protein, CDR3 DNA. The D gene is left open where the match is weak. Not all rows give a size; the values are once, few, many and, for expanded clones, a class.

TRBJ1-4,TRBV4-2,TRBD1,.,CASSRQGATNEKLFF,TGTGCCAGCAGCCGCCAGGGGGCGACTAATGAAAAACTGTTTTTT
TRBJ1-5,TRBV29-1,.,few,CSVPRHPGEPQHF,TGCAGCGTCCCTAGACACCCAGGGGAGCCCCAGCATTTT
TRBJ2-1,TRBV28,.,many,CASSLLGSPGNEQFF,TGTGCCAGCAGTTTACTGGGATCACCCGGCAATGAGCAGTTCTTC
TRBJ2-1,TRBV6-5,.,.,CASSYSTPSDEQFF,TGTGCCAGCAGTTACTCGACCCCGTCCGATGAGCAGTTCTTC
TRBJ1-6,TRBV6-1,TRBD1,many,CASSAPPGQRNSPLHF,TGTGCCAGCAGTGCCCCTCCGGGACAGAGGAATTCACCCCTCCACTTT
TRBJ2-1,TRBV28,TRBD2,.,CASSRGLAGVYNEQFF,TGTGCCAGCAGCCGTGGACTAGCGGGAGTCTACAATGAGCAGTTCTTC
TRBJ2-1,TRBV12-3/TRBV12-4,.,.,CASRRTYNNEQFF,TGTGCCAGCAGGCGGACATACAACAATGAGCAGTTCTTC
TRBJ2-1,TRBV6-5,TRBD1,.,CATRGWGRYNEQFF,TGTGCCACCAGGGGGTGGGGGCGATACAATGAGCAGTTCTTC
TRBJ1-1,TRBV19,.,few,CASRAGVWTEAFF,TGTGCCAGTAGGGCAGGGGTTTGGACTGAAGCTTTCTTT
TRBJ1-1,TRBV20-1,TRBD1,.,CSAPGQNVPEAFF,TGCAGTGCCCCGGGACAGAACGTTCCTGAAGCTTTCTTT
TRBJ2-1,TRBV11-2,TRBD2,.,CASSLRGTSGNVEQFF,TGTGCCAGCAGCCTTAGGGGGACTAGCGGGAATGTTGAGCAGTTCTTC
TRBJ2-7,TRBV3-1,TRBD2,many,CASSHSGRDNEQYF,TGTGCCAGCAGCCACAGCGGGAGGGACAACGAGCAGTACTTC
TRBJ2-7,TRBV2,TRBD1,many,CASRKGQGDRSYEQYF,TGTGCCAGCAGAAAGGGACAGGGGGATCGCTCCTACGAGCAGTACTTC
TRBJ1-6,TRBV3-1,.,.,CASTPRQYNSPLHF,TGTGCCAGCACTCCCAGACAGTATAATTCACCCCTCCACTTT
TRBJ2-7,TRBV7-9,.,.,CASSIDSYEQYF,TGTGCCAGCAGCATTGACAGCTACGAGCAGTACTTC
TRBJ2-7,TRBV5-8,.,.,CASSLTPGITYEQYF,TGTGCCAGCAGCTTGACCCCGGGAATAACCTACGAGCAGTACTTC
TRBJ1-5,TRBV7-2,.,.,CASSLGDGGGWPQHF,TGTGCCAGCAGCTTAGGGGACGGGGGGGGTTGGCCCCAGCATTTT
TRBJ2-7,TRBV14,TRBD2,few,CASSQGLAGLYFSYEQYF,TGTGCCAGCAGCCAAGGGCTAGCGGGACTCTATTTCTCCTACGAGCAGTACTTC
TRBJ1-5,TRBV20-1,.,.,CSAFLGGQPQHF,TGCAGTGCTTTCTTAGGGGGTCAGCCCCAGCATTTT
TRBJ1-6,TRBV29-1,.,.,CSVRDMANSPLHF,TGCAGCGTTCGGGACATGGCCAATTCACCCCTCCACTTT
TRBJ2-7,TRBV10-2,.,many,CASRTGTTYEQYF,TGCGCCAGCCGTACAGGTACTACCTACGAGCAGTACTTC
TRBJ1-4,TRBV28,.,few,CASTASGGATNEKLFF,TGTGCCAGCACCGCGTCGGGGGGTGCAACTAATGAAAAACTGTTTTTT
TRBJ2-1,TRBV20-1,TRBD2,many,CSAPLAGDYNEQFF,TGCAGTGCTCCACTAGCGGGCGACTACAATGAGCAGTTCTTC
TRBJ1-2,TRBV7-9,.,many,CASSPRGLGGNYGYTF,TGTGCCAGCAGCCCGCGTGGTTTGGGGGGAAACTATGGCTACACCTTC
TRBJ2-5,TRBV6-1,.,.,CASSEARQFQETQYF,TGTGCCAGCAGTGAAGCAAGGCAGTTCCAAGAGACCCAGTACTTC
TRBJ2-2,TRBV11-2,TRBD2,many,CASSFQASGKGELFF,TGTGCCAGCAGCTTTCAGGCTAGCGGGAAAGGGGAGCTGTTTTTT
TRBJ1-1,TRBV7-2,.,.,CASSPLQVRSTEAFF,TGTGCCAGCAGCCCCCTACAGGTGAGAAGCACTGAAGCTTTCTTT
TRBJ1-1,TRBV4-1,.,few,CASSRTGPNTEAFF,TGCGCCAGCAGCCGCACCGGGCCTAACACTGAAGCTTTCTTT
TRBJ2-1,TRBV7-6,TRBD2,few,CASRETSLPYNEQFF,TGTGCCAGCAGGGAGACTAGCCTTCCTTACAATGAGCAGTTCTTC
TRBJ2-3,TRBV28,TRBD1,few,CASRLETGGPDTQYF,TGTGCCAGCAGACTGGAAACAGGGGGCCCAGATACGCAGTATTTT
TRBJ2-7,TRBV11-1,.,many,CASSWQGRSYEQYF,TGTGCCAGCAGCTGGCAGGGCCGGTCCTACGAGCAGTACTTC
TRBJ1-1,TRBV7-9,.,many,CASSWGENTEAFF,TGTGCCAGCAGCTGGGGCGAAAACACTGAAGCTTTCTTT
TRBJ1-6,TRBV10-3,TRBD1,.,CAITTGENSPLHF,TGTGCCATCACCACAGGGGAAAATTCACCCCTCCACTTT
TRBJ1-2,TRBV28,.,few,CASRDGRYGYTF,TGTGCCAGCAGAGACGGAAGGTATGGCTACACCTTC
TRBJ1-2,TRBV7-3,.,many,CASSPAAEAFYGYTF,TGTGCCAGCAGCCCGGCGGCGGAAGCTTTCTATGGCTACACCTTC
TRBJ2-7,TRBV5-1,.,many,CASSRGAYEQYF,TGCGCCAGCTCCCGAGGAGCCTACGAGCAGTACTTC
TRBJ2-3,TRBV4-1,TRBD1,.,CASSQILGTGTDTQYF,TGCGCCAGCAGCCAGATACTCGGGACAGGCACAGATACGCAGTATTTT
TRBJ2-1,TRBV5-4,.,.,CASSYPSGPSSYNEQFF,TGTGCCAGCAGCTACCCATCCGGGCCGAGCTCCTACAATGAGCAGTTCTTC
TRBJ2-1,TRBV27,TRBD2,once,CASSLPGLAGAEQFF,TGTGCCAGCAGTTTACCGGGACTAGCGGGAGCTGAGCAGTTCTTC
TRBJ1-3,TRBV7-3,TRBD1,few,CASSLTGTGGSGNTIYF,TGTGCCAGCAGCTTAACGGGGACAGGGGGCTCTGGAAACACCATATATTTT
TRBJ2-7,TRBV6-5,TRBD2,many,CASSYRGGLAGDEQYF,TGTGCCAGCAGTTACCGGGGGGGACTAGCGGGAGACGAGCAGTACTTC
TRBJ1-2,TRBV28,.,many,CASSSQGNVYGYTF,TGTGCCAGCAGTTCCCAGGGGAATGTCTATGGCTACACCTTC
TRBJ1-1,TRBV4-1,.,.,CASSQPDWGTGEAFF,TGCGCCAGCAGCCAACCGGACTGGGGAACAGGTGAAGCTTTCTTT
TRBJ2-1,TRBV5-8,.,many,CASSSTSNHEQFF,TGTGCCAGCAGCTCGACTAGTAATCATGAGCAGTTCTTC
TRBJ1-2,TRBV6-4,.,.,CASSEAPGGSGYGYTF,TGTGCCAGCAGTGAAGCTCCCGGGGGATCAGGGTATGGCTACACCTTC
TRBJ2-4,TRBV11-2,.,.,CASSSGGVRNIQYF,TGTGCCAGCAGCTCTGGGGGCGTGAGGAACATTCAGTACTTC
TRBJ2-7,TRBV10-3,TRBD2,.,CAIAMAGGSYEQYF,TGTGCCATCGCTATGGCGGGAGGAAGCTACGAGCAGTACTTC
TRBJ2-5,TRBV30,.,many,CAWSGYRGRLWETQYF,TGTGCCTGGAGTGGATATCGCGGCCGATTATGGGAGACCCAGTACTTC
TRBJ2-3,TRBV7-8,TRBD1,.,CASSPFPRQGGTDTQYF,TGTGCCAGCAGCCCCTTCCCCCGACAGGGCGGCACAGATACGCAGTATTTT
TRBJ2-1,TRBV7-9,.,few,CASSLDPEQFF,TGTGCCAGCAGCTTAGATCCTGAGCAGTTCTTC
TRBJ2-6,TRBV5-1,TRBD1,.,CASRRPGQGPSGANVLTF,TGCGCCAGCAGAAGACCGGGACAGGGACCCTCTGGGGCCAACGTCCTGACTTTC
TRBJ2-5,TRBV6-1,.,few,CASSERQETQYF,TGTGCCAGCAGTGAAAGGCAAGAGACCCAGTACTTC
TRBJ2-3,TRBV6-4,.,.,CASSAGGTDTQYF,TGTGCCAGCAGTGCGGGAGGCACAGATACGCAGTATTTT